Listed here are 25 T cell receptor gamma chains from one sample, sequenced in a study of gamma delta lymphoproliferative disorders and STAT genes. TCRdb made new clone calls on the multiplex PCR reads using CATT. This sample has around 4,500 gamma-chain clones, with around 8.2% found just once. The receptor sequences were amplified from genomic DNA of peripheral blood mononuclear cells. Sequencing input: blood. These receptors were taken from a human donor in good health.

This rearrangement joins TRGV2 to TRGJ1 or TRGJ2. TCRdb leaves out the J gene; it was filled in here by matching the DNA to germline. This CDR3 is 16 amino acids long. CDR1 is EGSNGY and CDR2 is YDSYNSKV in the germline V gene. V was pared by 3 bases and J by 2 bases, with 13 bases of the junction left unmatched. The CDR3 coding sequence is TGTGCCACCTGGGACCTACCCCTAAGATATTATTATAAGAAACTCTTT. Protein: CATWDLPLRYYYKKLF.

In this sample, this clone is medium-sized. The rearrangement uses TRGV3 and TRGJ1 or TRGJ2. No J gene is reported in TCRdb; it was inferred here by comparing the DNA with germline. With 1 base clipped from V and 3 bases from J, the junction kept 9 bases outside the gene matches. This CDR3 is 15 amino acids long. The germline CDR1 and CDR2 sequences are VTNTFY and YDVSTARD (reference sequence). Here the CDR3 reads CATWDSHAFYYKKLF. CDR3 nucleotides: TGTGCCACCTGGGACAGCCATGCCTTTTATTATAAGAAACTCTTT.

This clone is medium-sized (0.01 to 0.1%). No DNA is shown, since the ends of the CDR3 on it are uncertain; the CDR3 is the one TCRdb lists. Here the V gene is TRGV11, but the J gene went uncalled. TRGV11 is noted as an ORF with a role that remains uncertain. The CDR3 length is 17 residues, termini included. This CDR3 reads CTTVPAGLGTDGWFKIF.

By sample fraction, this clone is medium-sized. V gene TRGV3 combines with J gene TRGJ1 or TRGJ2. TCRdb gives no J gene; it was assigned here by matching the DNA to germline. V trimming: 3 bases; J trimming: 3 bases; junction bases outside the gene matches: 5. The CDR3 is 13 amino acids. The germline V gene has CDR1 VTNTFY and CDR2 YDVSTARD (reference sequence). CDR3 DNA sequence: TGTGCCACCTGGGACTTCTTTTATTATAAGAAACTCTTT. Protein sequence: CATWDFFYYKKLF.

This clone was observed at least ten times. The CDR3 is CATWDRPLKVFYYKKLF. CDR3 nucleotide sequence: TGTGCCACCTGGGACAGGCCGCTTAAGGTCTTTTATTATAAGAAACTCTTT. The chain employs TRGV3 and TRGJ1 or TRGJ2. The J gene was missing in TCRdb and was found by matching the end of the DNA to germline. The CDR3 runs 17 residues. CDR1 is VTNTFY, CDR2 YDVSTARD, per germline (reference sequence). J gave up 3 bases and V 0 bases, and 14 bases lay outside the gene matches.

The chain employs TRGV10 and TRGJP1. TCRdb leaves out the J gene; it was filled in here by matching the DNA to germline. Being an ORF, TRGV10 has a function that is uncertain. J lost 7 bases, V lost 8 bases, and 11 bases had no gene match. The CDR3 is made up of 14 amino acids. The CDR3 region is CAAWGPKCGWFKIF. The CDR3 coding sequence is TGTGCTGCGTGGGGACCCAAATGTGGTTGGTTCAAGATATTT.

The V and J genes are TRGV5 and TRGJ1 or TRGJ2. Matching the DNA to germline supplied the J gene, which TCRdb does not give. Germline CDR1 reads VINAFY; CDR2 reads YDVSNSKD. V dropped 0 bases and J dropped 9; count of bases not matched to a gene: 11. This CDR3 is built from 14 residues. The DNA for the CDR3 is TGTGCCACCTGGGACAGGCCTTCCCCGCTTAAGAAACTCTTT. As protein: CATWDRPSPLKKLF.

This clone was seen a few times. Other DNA sequences in this sample translate to the same CDR3. V gene TRGV3 combines with J gene TRGJ1 or TRGJ2. The J gene, left out of TCRdb, was set here by checking the DNA against germline. This CDR3 spans 15 amino acids. Germline V gene data show CDR1 as VTNTFY and CDR2 as YDVSTARD (reference sequence). Trimming took 0 bases from V and 0 from J; bases not matched to a gene: 5. CDR3 DNA sequence: TGTGCCACCTGGGACAGGCCGGAGAATTATTATAAGAAACTCTTT. Translated, it gives CATWDRPENYYKKLF.

This clone is medium-sized in the sample. CDR3 sequence: CATWDVPGGPKRNFKKLF. As DNA, the CDR3 is TGTGCCACCTGGGATGTTCCCGGAGGTCCTAAACGGAACTTTAAGAAACTCTTT. The J gene is TRGJ1 or TRGJ2, the V gene TRGV4. The J gene comes from matching the DNA to germline here; TCRdb lacks it. J lost 9 bases, V lost 2 bases, and 25 bases had no gene match. This CDR3 is built from 18 residues. In germline, CDR1 is EGSTGY, CDR2 YDSYTSSV.

This clone rates as medium-sized. J is TRGJ1 or TRGJ2 and V is TRGV9. The J gene, absent from TCRdb, was called here by matching the DNA to germline. From germline, CDR1 is GITISATS and CDR2 ISYDGTV (reference sequence). This CDR3 has 13 amino acids. Losses at the gene ends were 0 bases for V and 11 bases for J; bases not matched to a gene: 10. CDR3 loop: CALWEVVPRQKLF. In DNA form, the CDR3 reads TGTGCCTTGTGGGAGGTGGTCCCCCGCCAGAAACTCTTT.

By proportion, this clone is large (0.1 to 1%). CDR3 nucleotides: TGTGCTGCGGAGGGTAGTGATTGGATCAAGACGTTT. Translated: CAAEGSDWIKTF. The chain employs TRGV10 and TRGJP2. Since TCRdb gives no J gene, matching the DNA to germline was used here to assign it. TRGV10 is noted as an ORF with a role that remains uncertain. This CDR3 is built from 12 residues. The V gene end was trimmed by 11 bases and the J gene end by 3 bases; junction bases not matched to a gene: 4.

By frequency in the sample, this clone is medium-sized. This rearrangement joins TRGV10 to TRGJ1 or TRGJ2. Since TCRdb gives no J gene, matching the DNA to germline was used here to assign it. TRGV10 is labeled an ORF, and its function is uncertain. The CDR3 has 11 residues. With V trimmed by 8 bases and J by 8 bases, 7 bases remained unmatched. Here the CDR3 DNA reads TGTGCTGCGTGGGATTGGGATAAGAAACTCTTT. This gives the protein CAAWDWDKKLF.

This clone counts as medium-sized. The chain employs TRGV10 and TRGJP1. The J gene comes from matching the DNA to germline here; TCRdb lacks it. TRGV10 is annotated as an ORF whose role is uncertain. V was clipped by 8 bases and J by 8 bases; unmatched bases: 9. The CDR3 runs to 13 residues. This chain's CDR3 is CAAWDFLGWFKIF. The DNA of the CDR3 is TGTGCTGCGTGGGATTTTTTGGGTTGGTTCAAGATATTT.

V gene TRGV4 combines with J gene TRGJ1 or TRGJ2. The J gene, missing from TCRdb, was assigned here through DNA to germline matching. The CDR3 is made up of 14 amino acids. CDR1 is EGSTGY and CDR2 is YDSYTSSV in the germline V gene. With 3 bases clipped from V and 10 bases from J, the junction kept 15 bases outside the gene matches. CDR3 bases: TGTGCCACCTGGGATTTTGGGGTGATAGGGAAGAAACTCTTT. This sequence encodes CATWDFGVIGKKLF.

Judged by abundance, this clone is medium-sized. The chain has TRGV3 and TRGJ1 or TRGJ2. TCRdb carries no J gene annotation; the J gene was assigned here by matching the DNA with germline. V lost 1 base, J lost 9 bases, and 9 bases stayed unmatched. This CDR3 has 13 residues. From germline, CDR1 is VTNTFY and CDR2 YDVSTARD (reference sequence). In DNA form, the CDR3 reads TGTGCCACCTGGGACAGTCCGCCCGTTAAGAAACTCTTT. Its protein is CATWDSPPVKKLF.

Judged by abundance, this clone is medium-sized. The chain employs TRGV8 and TRGJP2. TCRdb carries no J gene annotation; the J gene was assigned here by matching the DNA with germline. The CDR3 is made up of 16 amino acids. The V and J ends lost 0 bases and 3 bases, in that order; junction bases with no gene match: 7. Germline lookup yields CDR1 VENAVY and CDR2 YDSYNSRV. The CDR3 nucleotides read TGTGCCACCTGGGATAGGCGAGGGGGTAGTGATTGGATCAAGACGTTT. Amino acids: CATWDRRGGSDWIKTF.

This clone was counted a few times. The chain has TRGV4 and TRGJ1 or TRGJ2. Matching the DNA to germline supplied the J gene, which TCRdb does not give. The CDR3 totals 10 residues. Germline trimming cut 4 bases from V and 7 bases from J; bases unmatched to any gene: 1. From germline, CDR1 is EGSTGY and CDR2 YDSYTSSV. The CDR3 is CATWEYKKLF. Written as DNA, the CDR3 is TGTGCCACCTGGGAGTATAAGAAACTCTTT.

Sample share makes this clone medium-sized. The chain links TRGV8 to TRGJP1. TCRdb leaves out the J gene; it was filled in here by matching the DNA to germline. The CDR3 spans 14 residues. CDR1 is VENAVY and CDR2 is YDSYNSRV in the germline V gene. Trimming removed 3 bases from V and 10 bases from J; junction bases left unmatched: 11. In DNA form, the CDR3 reads TGTGCCACCTGGGATCTCCAGTTGAATTGGTTCAAGATATTT. Amino acid sequence: CATWDLQLNWFKIF.

In its sample, this clone is medium-sized. Here the CDR3 reads CATWDALNYYKKLF. DNA for the CDR3: TGTGCCACCTGGGACGCGCTGAATTATTATAAGAAACTCTTT. The chain combines TRGV2 with TRGJ1 or TRGJ2. The J gene was not available in TCRdb and was assigned here by matching the DNA to germline segments. V gave up 2 bases and J gave up 0 bases; unmatched junction bases: 4. The CDR3 is made up of 14 amino acids. Germline V gene lookup returns CDR1 EGSNGY and CDR2 YDSYNSKV.

This clone rates as medium-sized. The chain has TRGV4 and TRGJP1. TCRdb offers no J gene call, so here the DNA was matched to germline to obtain one. Germline V gene lookup returns CDR1 EGSTGY and CDR2 YDSYTSSV. This CDR3 spans 11 amino acids. V lost 7 bases to trimming and J lost 10 bases; unmatched junction nucleotides: 6. The CDR3, as DNA: TGTGCCACCTGCTGTAATTGGTTCAAGATATTT. It yields the protein CATCCNWFKIF.

By share, this clone counts as medium-sized. The junction and the germline gene differ at one end; a read error may be behind it. This chain joins TRGV2 and TRGJP1. Assignment of the J gene here rests on matching the DNA to germline, because TCRdb gives none. Per the germline V gene, CDR1 is EGSNGY and CDR2 is YDSYNSKV. CDR3 size: 16 residues. The CDR3 DNA follows: TGTGCCACCTGGAACGGCCCTTATACCACTGGTTGGTTCAAGATATTT. Amino acid sequence: CATWNGPYTTGWFKIF.

This clone was seen a handful of times. Possible read error: a much larger clone is one base away. The DNA is left out, because the CDR3 cannot be placed on it with certainty; the CDR3 is given as TCRdb lists it. A V gene of TRGV11 was called, but no J gene was assigned. TRGV11 is an open reading frame, and its role is uncertain. Inclusive of both ends, the CDR3 amounts to 17 amino acids. This CDR3 is CTTVPAGLGTTGWFKIF.

In its sample, this clone ranks as medium-sized. The V gene is TRGV4, the J gene TRGJ1 or TRGJ2. As TCRdb names no J gene, one was assigned here on the basis of a DNA match to germline. The length of the CDR3 is 14 residues. V shed 0 bases, J shed 3 bases, and the junction held 5 bases outside the gene matches. CDR1 is EGSTGY, CDR2 YDSYTSSV, per germline. The CDR3 nucleotides read TGTGCCACCTGGGATGGGGGATGTTATTATAAGAAACTCTTT. Its protein product is CATWDGGCYYKKLF.

This clone is medium-sized in the sample. This sequence joins TRGV8 and TRGJ1 or TRGJ2. TCRdb records no J gene; here it was assigned by comparing the DNA to germline. CDR3 length equals 14 residues. Trimming took 6 bases from V and 7 from J; bases not matched to a gene: 15. Germline-derived CDR1 and CDR2 are VENAVY and YDSYNSRV. Written as DNA, the CDR3 is TGTGCCACCTGGCCCCACGCAATTTGGTATAAGAAACTCTTT. This translates into CATWPHAIWYKKLF.

Judged by abundance, this clone is medium-sized. The chain recombines TRGV2 with TRGJ1 or TRGJ2. The J gene is not listed in TCRdb, so it was assigned here from a DNA match to germline. The CDR3 runs 11 residues. The trim removed 0 bases at V and 12 bases at J, leaving 5 bases unmatched. Per germline, CDR1 EGSNGY and CDR2 YDSYNSKV. The CDR3 loop is CATWDGHRKLF. The CDR3 DNA reads TGTGCCACCTGGGACGGGCACAGGAAACTCTTT.